This section outlines one TCR beta chain sequence together with its context. This specimen belongs to a study of blood T cell repertoires in COVID-19. On the study more broadly: Samples of COVID-19 (acute and convalescent) were obtained from the United States, Italy and Spain. Sample material is recorded as cDNA or gDNA derived from T cells, B-cell-depleted T cells, or PBMCs.

In the original workflow: Nucleated cell number was recorded as an estimate derived from reference gene primer amplification. Assay used: immunoSEQ multiplex PCR; TCRdb lists only in-frame clones, some missing. V and J calls and clone size are copied from that table; D and trimming were computed from the DNA. The data show 60,000 to 70,000 clones, with roughly 85% seen just once and roughly 1.4% held by the top ten. The origin of this receptor is an older woman with acute or convalescent COVID-19. Sequenced: peripheral blood.

CDR3 residues: CASSYSTGRSPGYTF. In DNA, the CDR3 is TGTGCCAGCAGTTACTCGACAGGGAGGTCCCCTGGCTACACCTTC. V usage is TRBV6-5 and J usage is TRBJ1-2; 7 nucleotides match TRBD1. CDR3 length: 15 amino acids. CDR1 and CDR2 (germline): MNHEY, SVGAGI. J gave up 7 bases and V 0 bases, and 8 bases lay outside the gene matches.